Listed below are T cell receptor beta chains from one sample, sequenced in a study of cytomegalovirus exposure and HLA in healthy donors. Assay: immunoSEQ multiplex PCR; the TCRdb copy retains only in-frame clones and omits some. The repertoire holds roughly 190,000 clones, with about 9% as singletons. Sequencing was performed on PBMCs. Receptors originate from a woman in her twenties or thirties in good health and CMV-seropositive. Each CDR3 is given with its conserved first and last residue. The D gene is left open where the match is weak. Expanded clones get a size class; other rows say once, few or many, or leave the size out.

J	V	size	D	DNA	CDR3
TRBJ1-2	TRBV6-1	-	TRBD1	TGTGCCAGCAGCGCGGGACAGGGCAACTATGGCTACACCTTC	CASSAGQGNYGYTF
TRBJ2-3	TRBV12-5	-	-	TGTGCTAGTGGTACCGCCCTATCCACAGATACGCAGTATTTT	CASGTALSTDTQYF
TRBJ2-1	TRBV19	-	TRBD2	TGTGCCAGTAGTGATCGAGCGGGAAGGTCCAATGAGCAGTTCTTC	CASSDRAGRSNEQFF
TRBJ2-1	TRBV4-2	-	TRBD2	TGTGCCAGCAGCCAAGAACCTAGCGGGAGCTCCTACAATGAGCAGTTCTTC	CASSQEPSGSSYNEQFF
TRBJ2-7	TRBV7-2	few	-	TGTGCCAGCAGCCTCTTCTACGAGCAGTACTTC	CASSLFYEQYF
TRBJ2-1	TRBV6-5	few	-	TGTGCCAGCAGTTACTCGCCTAGCGCAGAGGAGCAGTTCTTC	CASSYSPSAEEQFF
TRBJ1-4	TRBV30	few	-	TGTGCCTGGAGCGCAGGGTTGCGGGAAAAACTGTTTTTT	CAWSAGLREKLFF
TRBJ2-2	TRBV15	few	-	TGTGCCACCATCTCGGTCGGGGAGCTGTTTTTT	CATISVGELFF
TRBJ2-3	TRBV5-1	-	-	TGCGCCAGCAGCCACGCGGATACGCAGTATTTT	CASSHADTQYF
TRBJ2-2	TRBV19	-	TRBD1	TGTGCCAGTAGGAGTCAGCGACAGGGTAGGACCGGGGAGCTGTTTTTT	CASRSQRQGRTGELFF
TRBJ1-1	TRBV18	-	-	TGTGCCAGCTCAGCGGGGGACACTGAAGCTTTCTTT	CASSAGDTEAFF
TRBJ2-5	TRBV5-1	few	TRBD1	TGCGCCAGCTCCCCGACAGGGTTGGCAGAGACCCAGTACTTC	CASSPTGLAETQYF
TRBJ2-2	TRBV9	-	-	TGTGCCAGCAGCGCTCCGATCTTCGGAGGATTCAACACCGGGGAGCTGTTTTTT	CASSAPIFGGFNTGELFF
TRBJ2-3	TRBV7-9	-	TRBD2	TGTGCCAGCAGCTTAGCCAGACAGACTAGCAAAGGGGATACGCAGTATTTT	CASSLARQTSKGDTQYF
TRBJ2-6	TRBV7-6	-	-	TGTGCCAGCAGCTTAGATCCGTTCTCTGGGGCCAACGTCCTGACTTTC	CASSLDPFSGANVLTF
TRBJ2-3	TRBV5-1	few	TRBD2	TGCGCCAGCAGCTTGAGCGGGAGTGGAGATACGCAGTATTTT	CASSLSGSGDTQYF
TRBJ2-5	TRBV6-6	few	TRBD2	TGTGCCAGCAGGGCTAGCGGGAGCATGTTAGAGACCCAGTACTTC	CASRASGSMLETQYF